A single sample is the source of the 28 T cell receptor beta chains below, sequenced in a study of cytomegalovirus exposure and HLA in healthy donors. PCR used 60 Vbeta primers and 13 Jbeta primers. Data came from immunoSEQ multiplex PCR; TCRdb stores just in-frame clones and leaves some out. The table includes roughly 100,000 clones, around 74% detected once. The sample taken for sequencing was PBMCs. Receptors were obtained from a man between 35 and 55 years old in good health and CMV-seronegative.

Written as DNA, the CDR3 is TGTGCCAGCAGCTTAGCGCGATCTAGCTGGGAGCAGTACTTC. This translates into CASSLARSSWEQYF. The chain has TRBV7-2 and TRBJ2-7, with D maybe TRBD2 (5 bases). Germline CDR1 and CDR2: SGHTA and FQGNSA. The length of the CDR3 is 14 residues. The V and J ends lost 0 bases and 7 bases respectively, with 13 bases between them.

The chain is built from TRBV9 and TRBJ2-1, with 10 nucleotides matching TRBD2. This CDR3 spans 17 amino acids. Germline trimming cut 4 bases from V and 4 bases from J; bases unmatched to any gene: 11. Germline CDR1 SGDLS, CDR2 YYNGEE. The DNA for the CDR3 is TGTGCCAGCAGCTCCCGTTGGAGCGGGGGGGCTTACAATGAGCAGTTCTTC. It yields the protein CASSSRWSGGAYNEQFF.

The chain recombines TRBV11-3 with TRBJ2-5; D possibly corresponds to TRBD2 (6 bases). This CDR3 contains 15 residues. Deletions cut 3 bases from V and 7 bases from J, with 18 bases between. CDR1 is SGHNT and CDR2 is YENEEA in the germline V gene. The CDR3 is CASSFSGTGEMTQYF. DNA of the CDR3: TGTGCCAGCAGCTTCTCCGGGACGGGGGAGATGACCCAGTACTTC.

A single count supports this clone. The V call is TRBV5-6, the J call TRBJ2-1, with 12 positions matching TRBD2. Germline CDR1 reads SGHDT; CDR2 reads YYEEEE. This CDR3 region has 16 residues. J was trimmed by 8 bases and V by 4 bases; bases with no gene match: 10. The CDR3 DNA reads as TGTGCCAGCAGCGCCCGACTAGCGGGGGCCGGGGATGAGCAGTTCTTC. This gives the protein CASSARLAGAGDEQFF.

This clone appeared a single time. This sequence joins TRBV5-1 and TRBJ2-3, with D possibly TRBD2 on 6 matching bases. In germline, CDR1 is SGHRS, CDR2 YFSETQ. The CDR3 extends over 13 amino acids. V was shortened by 7 bases and J by 2 bases, with 11 bases between the two germline ends. The CDR3 is CASGPGDTDTQYF. The CDR3 DNA sequence: TGCGCCAGCGGCCCGGGAGACACAGATACGCAGTATTTT. Together with reference TRBV5-1 and TRBJ2-3, the CDR3 gives the full variable domain: KAGVTQTPRYLIKTRGQQVTLSCSPISGHRSVSWYQQTPGQGLQFLFEYFSETQRNKGNFPGRFSGRQFSNSRSEMNVSTLELGDSALYLCASGPGDTDTQYFGPGTRLTVL.

The chain couples TRBV7-9 to TRBJ2-4; 8 nucleotides agree with TRBD2. The CDR3 extends over 18 amino acids. V dropped 5 bases and J dropped 4; count of bases not matched to a gene: 16. From germline, CDR1 is SEHNR and CDR2 FQNEAQ (reference sequence). The CDR3 region has the DNA TGTGCCAGCAGCACCCCTGAAGGGGGGGCTAGCGGGAAAAACATTCAGTACTTC. This encodes CASSTPEGGASGKNIQYF.

The CDR3: CSGRTGVYGYTF. The CDR3 coding sequence is TGCAGCGGGCGGACAGGGGTTTATGGCTACACCTTC. The chain joins TRBV29-1 to TRBJ1-2; 9 bases are a match to TRBD1. This CDR3 spans 12 amino acids. Losses at the gene ends were 7 bases for V and 5 bases for J; bases not matched to a gene: 5. Germline values: CDR1 SQVTM, CDR2 ANQGSEA.

V usage is TRBV5-1 and J usage is TRBJ2-4, with TRBD2 matching 10 bases. J gave up 0 bases and V 2 bases, and 2 bases lay outside the gene matches. The CDR3 extends over 16 amino acids. Germline CDR1 reads SGHRS; CDR2 reads YFSETQ. The CDR3 loop is CASSFLAGAAKNIQYF. In DNA form, the CDR3 reads TGCGCCAGCAGCTTTCTAGCGGGGGCAGCCAAAAACATTCAGTACTTC.

This clone is labeled as medium-sized. The rearrangement joins TRBV4-1 to TRBJ2-2, with 10 positions matching TRBD1. Germline assignment: CDR1 MGHRA and CDR2 YSYEKL. The CDR3 contains 20 residues. J was trimmed by 6 bases and V by 0 bases; bases with no gene match: 16. CDR3 sequence (DNA): TGCGCCAGCAGCCAAGAGCTGCCGGGACAGGGGATACATAAGCCCGGGGAGCTGTTTTTT. This sequence encodes CASSQELPGQGIHKPGELFF.

This clone came up once. V and J are TRBV6-5 and TRBJ2-7; TRBD2 agrees at 8 bases. Germline V CDR1 and CDR2: MNHEY, SVGAGI. V lost 8 bases to trimming and J lost 1 base; unmatched junction nucleotides: 7. This CDR3 is 14 amino acids long. CDR3 DNA: TGTGCCAGCCGCGGGATAGCGGGATCCTACGAGCAGTACTTC. This gives the protein CASRGIAGSYEQYF.

For the CDR3, the DNA is TGTGCCAGCAGTTTAGGACAGGGGTTTGGTGAGCAGTTCTTC. Its protein is CASSLGQGFGEQFF. The rearrangement uses TRBV28 and TRBJ2-1; 9 bases are a match to TRBD1. The ends lost 2 bases at V and 9 bases at J; junction bases unmatched: 5. The CDR3 runs 14 residues. CDR1 and CDR2 from the germline V gene are MDHEN and SYDVKM. Variable domain in full (rest from reference TRBV28 and TRBJ2-1): DVKVTQSSRYLVKRTGEKVFLECVQDMDHENMFWYRQDPGLGLRLIYFSYDVKMKEKGDIPEGYSVSREKKERFSLILESASTNQTSMYLCASSLGQGFGEQFFGPGTRLTVL.

This chain links TRBV4-1 with TRBJ1-4; 8 bases are shared with TRBD1. Losses at the gene ends were 5 bases for V and 5 bases for J; bases not matched to a gene: 7. This CDR3 is built from 15 residues. Germline V CDR1 and CDR2: MGHRA, YSYEKL. In DNA form, the CDR3 reads TGCGCCAGCAGCACACAGGGGGGGAAGAATGAAAAACTGTTTTTT. Protein sequence: CASSTQGGKNEKLFF.

The chain uses TRBV28 and TRBJ1-2; 9 nucleotides line up with TRBD1. This CDR3 comprises 15 residues. The trim removed 3 bases at V and 4 bases at J, leaving 6 bases unmatched. Looked up from germline, CDR1 is MDHEN and CDR2 is SYDVKM. The CDR3 reads CASSFYRGRGYGYTF. CDR3 in DNA: TGTGCCAGCAGTTTTTACAGGGGGCGCGGCTATGGCTACACCTTC.

The chain recombines TRBV25-1 with TRBJ2-7; TRBD2 might be the D (5 bases). V lost 6 bases to trimming and J lost 5 bases, with 20 bases between them. The CDR3 contains 15 residues. CDR1 is MGHDK and CDR2 is SYGVNS in the germline V gene. CDR3 region: CASRYWREGQDEQYF. CDR3 bases: TGTGCCAGCAGGTACTGGCGTGAGGGCCAGGACGAGCAGTACTTC.

This clone was observed a handful of times. This chain uses TRBV27 with TRBJ2-2; TRBD1 might be the D (6 bases). CDR3 size: 14 residues. In germline, CDR1 is MNHEY, CDR2 SMNVEV (reference sequence). V lost 4 bases and J 3 bases, leaving 9 bases between the germline ends. The CDR3 reads CASSSPGDTGELFF. For the CDR3, the DNA is TGTGCCAGCAGTTCCCCAGGGGACACCGGGGAGCTGTTTTTT.

The chain has TRBV12-5 and TRBJ2-5; no firm D call. Trimming pared 2 bases from V and 5 bases from J, leaving 6 bases between. The CDR3 loop spans 12 amino acids. Germline V lookup: CDR1 LGHNT, CDR2 FRNRAP. CDR3 DNA sequence: TGTGCTAGTGGTTTGTTTATGGAGACCCAGTACTTC. Translating gives CASGLFMETQYF. The full variable domain, in which reference TRBV12-5 and TRBJ2-5 provide the parts outside the CDR3, is DARVTQTPRHKVTEMGQEVTMRCQPILGHNTVFWYRQTMMQGLELLAYFRNRAPLDDSGMPKDRFSAEMPDATLATLKIQPSEPRDSAVYFCASGLFMETQYFGPGTRLLVL.

The V call is TRBV7-9, the J call TRBJ1-3, with 9 positions matching TRBD1. This CDR3 is built from 16 residues. Unmatched junction bases numbered 4, after V lost 1 base and J lost 3 bases. Germline V gene lookup returns CDR1 SEHNR and CDR2 FQNEAQ (reference sequence). This chain's CDR3 is CASSLGDRVDGNTIYF. Written as DNA, the CDR3 is TGTGCCAGCAGCTTAGGGGACAGGGTGGATGGAAACACCATATATTTT. Full variable domain (rest looked up from reference TRBV7-9 and TRBJ1-3): DTGVSQNPRHKITKRGQNVTFRCDPISEHNRLYWYRQTLGQGPEFLTYFQNEAQLEKSRLLSDRFSAERPKGSFSTLEIQRTEQGDSAMYLCASSLGDRVDGNTIYFGEGSWLTVV.

The CDR3 nucleotides read TGTGCCAGCTCAGCACAGGGAGGCGGGGAGCTGTTTTTT. Its translation is CASSAQGGGELFF. This rearrangement joins TRBV18 to TRBJ2-2; D is possibly TRBD1 or TRBD2 (6 bases each). The V end was cut by 5 bases, the J end by 7 bases, with 11 bases between. The CDR3 totals 13 residues. Germline V lookup: CDR1 KGHSH, CDR2 LQKENI.

The CDR3 reads CASSLSAGGTYEQYF. The CDR3 DNA reads TGTGCCAGCAGCCTATCCGCGGGGGGGACCTACGAGCAGTACTTC. The V call is TRBV9, the J call TRBJ2-7; 9 positions agree with TRBD2. With 4 bases clipped from V and 2 bases from J, the junction kept 7 bases outside the gene matches. Germline CDR1 reads SGDLS; CDR2 reads YYNGEE. The CDR3 spans 15 residues.

Turning to this clone: A read error may account for a junction end that differs from germline. This chain connects TRBV7-7 to TRBJ2-5, with 10 bases fitting TRBD1. The CDR3 has 14 residues. Looked up from germline, CDR1 is SSHAT and CDR2 is FNYEAQ (reference sequence). The CDR3 reads CASSTGTGAETQYF. DNA for the CDR3: TGTGCTAGCAGCACCGGGACAGGGGCAGAGACCCAGTACTTC.

CDR3 sequence (DNA): TGTGCCAGCAGCTTAGGACTAGCGGGCCCACCATCCTACAATGAGCAGTTCTTC. Translated: CASSLGLAGPPSYNEQFF. The V call is TRBV13, the J call TRBJ2-1; 9 bases fit TRBD2. V lost 0 bases to trimming and J lost 1 base; unmatched junction nucleotides: 7. This CDR3 region has 18 residues. CDR1 is PRHDT, CDR2 FYEKMQ, per germline (reference sequence).

The chain couples TRBV27 to TRBJ2-7, with 8 bases aligning to TRBD1. The trim removed 5 bases at V and 2 bases at J, leaving 5 bases unmatched. The CDR3 has 14 residues. Germline lookup yields CDR1 MNHEY and CDR2 SMNVEV (reference sequence). The CDR3 sequence: CASSTRTGTYEQYF. The CDR3 DNA sequence: TGTGCCAGCAGTACCCGGACAGGGACCTACGAGCAGTACTTC.

This clone was picked up one time. V gene TRBV25-1 combines with J gene TRBJ2-2, with a weak D call TRBD2 (6 bases). The ends were cut back, 6 bases at V and 7 bases at J, with 21 bases in the middle. This CDR3 has 16 amino acids. The germline V gene encodes CDR1 MGHDK and CDR2 SYGVNS. DNA for the CDR3: TGTGCCAGCAGCCCCGGAATAGCGGCAATTGTCGGGGAGCTGTTTTTT. Its translation is CASSPGIAAIVGELFF.

The chain carries TRBV11-2 and TRBJ1-3, with D possibly matching TRBD1 (5 bases). The CDR3 totals 14 residues. Germline lookup yields CDR1 SGHAT and CDR2 FQNNGV. V was pared by 3 bases and J by 3 bases, with 9 bases between. CDR3 amino acids: CASSLGGFGNTIYF. CDR3 DNA sequence: TGTGCCAGCAGCTTGGGGGGGTTTGGAAACACCATATATTTT. Variable domain in full (rest from reference TRBV11-2 and TRBJ1-3): EAGVAQSPRYKIIEKRQSVAFWCNPISGHATLYWYQQILGQGPKLLIQFQNNGVVDDSQLPKDRFSAERLKGVDSTLKIQPAKLEDSAVYLCASSLGGFGNTIYFGEGSWLTVV.

As for this clone: The DNA is left out, because the CDR3 cannot be placed on it with certainty; the CDR3 is given as TCRdb lists it. This chain connects TRBV28 to TRBJ2-1; the D call TRBD2 from the table was never checked on the DNA. Ends included, the CDR3 has 11 residues. Germline CDR1 and CDR2: MDHEN and SYDVKM. CDR3 loop: CASSVGLGTLF.

The rearrangement links TRBV2 to TRBJ2-7, with 7 bases matching TRBD2. After removal of 6 bases from V and 9 bases from J, the junction contained 14 bases not matched to a gene. This CDR3 has 14 amino acids. From germline, CDR1 is SNHLY and CDR2 FYNNEI. CDR3 DNA: TGTGCCAGCAGAGGCCAGCGGGATTTCCCACCGCAGTACTTC. Its protein product is CASRGQRDFPPQYF. Full variable domain (remainder filled in from reference TRBV2 and TRBJ2-7): EPEVTQTPSHQVTQMGQEVILRCVPISNHLYFYWYRQILGQKVEFLVSFYNNEISEKSEIFDDQFSVERPDGSNFTLKIRSTKLEDSAMYFCASRGQRDFPPQYFGPGTRLTVT.

V is TRBV4-2 and J is TRBJ1-2; TRBD1 might be the D (5 bases). The ends were cut back, 11 bases at V and 8 bases at J, with 18 bases in the middle. Germline lookup yields CDR1 LGHNA and CDR2 YNFKEQ. This CDR3 region has 12 residues. CDR3 sequence: CAGGEPYGGYTF. In DNA, the CDR3 is TGTGCCGGGGGGGAACCCTATGGAGGCTACACCTTC.

V is TRBV18 and J is TRBJ1-3, with TRBD1 matching 7 bases. Germline loops: CDR1 KGHSH, CDR2 LQKENI. CDR3 length: 16 amino acids. Losses at the gene ends were 6 bases for V and 1 base for J; bases not matched to a gene: 9. This chain's CDR3 is CASSPTQGGSGNTIYF. Written as DNA, the CDR3 is TGTGCCAGCTCCCCTACCCAGGGGGGTTCTGGAAACACCATATATTTT. Full variable domain (remainder filled in from reference TRBV18 and TRBJ1-3): NAGVMQNPRHLVRRRGQEARLRCSPMKGHSHVYWYRQLPEEGLKFMVYLQKENIIDESGMPKERFSAEFPKEGPSILRIQQVVRGDSAAYFCASSPTQGGSGNTIYFGEGSWLTVV.